Below are 31 T cell receptor beta chains sequenced from a single sample in a study of graft-versus-host responses after intestinal transplantation. Method: immunoSEQ multiplex PCR; TCRdb's copy keeps in-frame clones and lacks some. In the table there are 90,000 to 120,000 clones, around 90% of which are singletons. Their cognate antigens are unknown. The source material was unstimulated CD4+ T cells sorted from spleen or lymph node cells, sampled before transplant. The receptors come from a human donor who was the organ donor for an intestinal transplant.

This chain links TRBV7-3 with TRBJ1-1; no reliable D call. The CDR3 runs 13 residues. Germline V CDR1 and CDR2: SGHTA, FQGTGA. The germline V and J ends were trimmed by 5 bases and 1 base, with 8 bases remaining between them. The CDR3 nucleotides read TGTGCCAGCAGCACCCAACCGAACACTGAAGCTTTCTTT. It translates to CASSTQPNTEAFF.

This clone was counted a single time. The chain employs TRBV2 and TRBJ1-5, with TRBD1 as a possible D gene (6 bases). The V gene lost 6 bases and the J gene lost 4 bases, with 16 bases spanning the gap. CDR3 length: 15 amino acids. Germline CDR1 is SNHLY and CDR2 is FYNNEI. The CDR3 nucleotides read TGTGCCAGCAGCCGCGGACAGCAGGCGAATCAGCCCCAGCATTTT. It encodes CASSRGQQANQPQHF.

V gene TRBV11-2 combines with J gene TRBJ2-7; 12 bases match TRBD2. The length of the CDR3 is 16 residues. With 0 bases clipped from V and 3 bases from J, the junction kept 3 bases outside the gene matches. Germline V gene lookup returns CDR1 SGHAT and CDR2 FQNNGV. This CDR3 reads CASSLDKTSGGYEQYF. The CDR3 region has the DNA TGTGCCAGCAGCTTAGATAAGACTAGCGGGGGCTACGAGCAGTACTTC.

J is TRBJ2-5 and V is TRBV2; 7 positions match TRBD2. The germline V gene encodes CDR1 SNHLY and CDR2 FYNNEI. The ends lost 3 bases at V and 6 bases at J; junction bases unmatched: 7. CDR3 size: 14 residues. The CDR3 DNA reads TGTGCCAGCAGTGAGGGATCCGGGGGGAAGACCCAGTACTTC. Its translation: CASSEGSGGKTQYF.

This chain joins TRBV5-8 and TRBJ2-7; TRBD2 agrees at 10 bases. Germline V gene data show CDR1 as SGHTS and CDR2 as YDEGEE. This CDR3 is built from 17 residues. The trim removed 3 bases at V and 1 base at J, leaving 10 bases unmatched. This CDR3 is CASSSFLASGSSYEQYF. For the CDR3, the DNA is TGTGCCAGCAGCTCCTTCCTGGCTAGCGGGAGTTCCTACGAGCAGTACTTC. The full variable domain, in which reference TRBV5-8 and TRBJ2-7 provide the parts outside the CDR3, is EAGVTQSPTHLIKTRGQQATLRCSPISGHTSVYWYQQALGLGLQFLLWYDEGEERNRGNFPPRFSGRQFPNYSSELNVNALELEDSALYLCASSSFLASGSSYEQYFGPGTRLTVT.

J is TRBJ1-3 and V is TRBV4-1; possible D gene TRBD1, 5 bases. V was pared by 4 bases and J by 0 bases, with 10 bases between. This CDR3 contains 15 residues. Germline CDR1 MGHRA, CDR2 YSYEKL. The CDR3 region is CASSRGPFSGNTIYF. In DNA, the CDR3 is TGCGCCAGCAGCCGGGGCCCCTTCTCTGGAAACACCATATATTTT.

The V call is TRBV5-1, the J call TRBJ2-7, with 7 bases that match TRBD2. J lost 2 bases, V lost 4 bases, and 6 bases had no gene match. Germline-derived CDR1 and CDR2 are SGHRS and YFSETQ. The CDR3 contains 14 residues. The CDR3 DNA reads as TGCGCCAGCAGCGACACGGGAGGACCCTACGAGCAGTACTTC. Translating gives CASSDTGGPYEQYF.

The rearrangement uses TRBV7-2 and TRBJ1-3; D is perhaps TRBD1 (5 bases). The CDR3 length is 16 residues. Trimming stripped 5 bases from V and 1 base from J, with 15 bases between. Germline V gene data show CDR1 as SGHTA and CDR2 as FQGNSA. The CDR3 here is CASSPVGVRSGNTIYF. The CDR3 region has the DNA TGTGCCAGCAGCCCCGTGGGGGTAAGGTCTGGAAACACCATATATTTT.

The V and J genes are TRBV4-2 and TRBJ1-5; tentative D call: TRBD1 (5 bases). This CDR3 is built from 14 residues. CDR1 is LGHNA, CDR2 YNFKEQ, per germline. V gave up 4 bases and J gave up 9 bases, with 16 bases separating them. CDR3: CASSPDGGSLPQHF. The CDR3 bases are TGTGCCAGCAGCCCGGACGGGGGGTCCCTGCCCCAGCATTTT.

V and J are TRBV7-3 and TRBJ1-1; possible D gene TRBD1, 5 bases. V lost 5 bases to trimming and J lost 6 bases, with 13 bases between them. Germline CDR1 SGHTA, CDR2 FQGTGA. This CDR3 contains 13 residues. CDR3 sequence (DNA): TGTGCCAGCAGCCTGTCGAGCAGGGCTGAAGCTTTCTTT. It codes for CASSLSSRAEAFF.

The rearrangement uses TRBV5-7 and TRBJ1-5; possible D gene TRBD1, 6 bases. TRBV5-7 is an ORF for which the function is uncertain. This CDR3 has 14 residues. Trimming removed 2 bases from V and 6 bases from J, with 12 bases in between. The CDR3 loop is CASSLDRWGQPQHF. DNA of the CDR3: TGTGCCAGCAGCTTAGACAGGTGGGGTCAGCCCCAGCATTTT.

The chain has TRBV10-3 and TRBJ2-5; D gene uncertain. The J call is in doubt because the DNA end fits TRBJ2-7 better. The CDR3 runs 13 residues. CDR1 is ENHRY and CDR2 is SYGVKD in the germline V gene. The CDR3 loop reads CAISSGKNYEQYF. The CDR3 DNA follows: TGTGCCATCAGTTCTGGGAAGAACTACGAGCAGTACTTC.

The chain combines TRBV11-2 with TRBJ2-7; D gene unclear. The germline CDR1 and CDR2 sequences are SGHAT and FQNNGV. This CDR3 has 12 amino acids. Trimming took off 7 bases at V and 3 bases at J, with 10 bases between the two ends. The CDR3 nucleotides are TGTGCCAGCACCTTCCTAGACTACGAGCAGTACTTC. Protein: CASTFLDYEQYF. Based on the CDR3 plus reference TRBV11-2 and TRBJ2-7, the full variable domain is EAGVAQSPRYKIIEKRQSVAFWCNPISGHATLYWYQQILGQGPKLLIQFQNNGVVDDSQLPKDRFSAERLKGVDSTLKIQPAKLEDSAVYLCASTFLDYEQYFGPGTRLTVT.

This clone was seen a single time. This chain connects TRBV7-2 to TRBJ2-2; 7 bases are shared with TRBD2. The CDR3 extends over 16 amino acids. The V gene end was trimmed by 5 bases and the J gene end by 2 bases; junction bases not matched to a gene: 8. CDR1 and CDR2 (germline): SGHTA, FQGNSA. The chain's CDR3 is CASSIAGTTNTGELFF. CDR3 bases: TGTGCCAGCAGCATCGCCGGGACTACTAACACCGGGGAGCTGTTTTTT.

V and J are TRBV6-6 and TRBJ2-1; D tentatively reads TRBD1 or TRBD2 (5 bases each). Germline lookup yields CDR1 MNHNY and CDR2 SVGAGI (reference sequence). The CDR3 sequence is 15 residues long. Trimming stripped 6 bases from V and 6 bases from J, with 18 bases between. The CDR3 DNA reads as TGTGCCAGCAGCCCCCGCCGGGGCTACCTCAATGAGCAGTTCTTC. It specifies CASSPRRGYLNEQFF.

This clone was detected once. The chain links TRBV21-1 to TRBJ2-4. TRBV21-1 is reported as a pseudogene. The CDR3 consists of 17 residues. CDR3 sequence: CASSSEIATARKNIQYF. The DNA for the CDR3 is TGTGCCAGCAGCTCAGAGATAGCTACAGCAAGAAAAAACATTCAGTACTTC.

V is TRBV6-5 and J is TRBJ2-1, with a tentative D call TRBD1 (5 bases). The CDR3 has 15 residues. Germline V gene lookup returns CDR1 MNHEY and CDR2 SVGAGI. Trimming took off 5 bases at V and 1 base at J, with 12 bases between the two ends. CDR3 coding DNA: TGTGCCAGCAGTATTGACAGTTTATCCTACAATGAGCAGTTCTTC. Protein sequence: CASSIDSLSYNEQFF.

The CDR3 loop reads CASPKASGSYTGELFF. DNA of the CDR3: TGTGCCAGCCCAAAAGCTAGCGGGAGCTACACCGGGGAGCTGTTTTTT. The chain joins TRBV7-2 to TRBJ2-2; 10 positions match TRBD2. J lost 3 bases, V lost 8 bases, and 9 bases had no gene match. The CDR3 sequence is 16 residues long. Per germline, CDR1 SGHTA and CDR2 FQGNSA.

This clone has more than one count but fewer than ten. The rearrangement links TRBV6-6 to TRBJ1-2; no reliable D call. Trimming pared 0 bases from V and 4 bases from J, leaving 9 bases between. CDR1 and CDR2 (germline): MNHNY, SVGAGI (reference sequence). This CDR3 contains 14 residues. The CDR3 here is CASSYSGGIYGYTF. CDR3 bases: TGTGCCAGCAGTTACTCGGGCGGAATCTATGGCTACACCTTC.

The chain couples TRBV5-1 to TRBJ1-1, with TRBD1 matching over 8 bases. Germline CDR1 and CDR2: SGHRS and YFSETQ. The CDR3 is made up of 15 amino acids. Trimming removed 3 bases from V and 0 bases from J; junction bases left unmatched: 4. CDR3 DNA sequence: TGCGCCAGCAGCTCCAGGGACAGGATGAACACTGAAGCTTTCTTT. Its protein is CASSSRDRMNTEAFF.

The chain couples TRBV6-5 to TRBJ1-2; 7 bases are a match to TRBD1. V lost 5 bases and J lost 4; bases outside the gene matches: 10. This CDR3 is 15 amino acids long. Germline V gene sequence: CDR1 MNHEY, CDR2 SVGAGI. CDR3 amino acids: CASSDLGQIGYGYTF. DNA of the CDR3: TGTGCCAGCAGTGACTTGGGACAGATTGGCTATGGCTACACCTTC.

The chain couples TRBV4-2 to TRBJ2-1, with D maybe TRBD2 (6 bases). Germline loops: CDR1 LGHNA, CDR2 YNFKEQ. V lost 1 base and J lost 10, with 17 bases in between. This CDR3 has 15 amino acids. The CDR3 loop is CASSQALGTSYEQFF. The CDR3 nucleotides read TGTGCCAGCAGCCAAGCCCTAGGGACTTCTTACGAGCAGTTCTTC.

V and J are TRBV2 and TRBJ2-3; D is uncertain. Germline lookup yields CDR1 SNHLY and CDR2 FYNNEI. The CDR3 loop spans 13 amino acids. V lost 3 bases and J 4 bases, leaving 8 bases between the germline ends. CDR3 coding DNA: TGTGCCAGCAGTGAGTCTGGCCCAGATACGCAGTATTTT. It yields the protein CASSESGPDTQYF.

V is TRBV10-2 and J is TRBJ2-1; 9 nucleotides line up with TRBD1. J lost 5 bases, V lost 0 bases, and 5 bases had no gene match. Looked up from germline, CDR1 is WSHSY and CDR2 is SAAADI. This CDR3 comprises 16 residues. CDR3 in DNA: TGCGCCAGCAGTGAGTCGGGACAGGGAGGAAACAATGAGCAGTTCTTC. The encoded protein is CASSESGQGGNNEQFF.

This chain uses TRBV2 with TRBJ1-2; TRBD1 matches 7 bases. The CDR3 spans 15 residues. The germline CDR1 and CDR2 sequences are SNHLY and FYNNEI. With V trimmed by 4 bases and J by 0 bases, 5 bases remained unmatched. The CDR3 region has the DNA TGTGCCAGCAGTGGGACAGGCGAAGCTAACTATGGCTACACCTTC. Encoded protein: CASSGTGEANYGYTF.

This sequence joins TRBV4-1 and TRBJ2-2; a weak D match, TRBD1 (5 bases). Germline V gives CDR1 MGHRA, CDR2 YSYEKL. The CDR3 runs to 16 residues. V gave up 6 bases and J gave up 0 bases, with 14 bases separating them. This chain's CDR3 is CASRRTGDANTGELFF. In nucleotides, the CDR3 is TGCGCCAGCAGGCGCACAGGAGACGCGAACACCGGGGAGCTGTTTTTT.

As to this clone: Other DNA variants within this sample encode the same CDR3. The chain couples TRBV19 to TRBJ1-2; possibly TRBD1 for D (5 bases). The V and J ends lost 3 bases and 7 bases respectively, with 21 bases between them. Germline V gene data show CDR1 as LNHDA and CDR2 as SQIVND (reference sequence). The CDR3 extends over 16 amino acids. The CDR3 here is CASSIPRGGAGGGYTF. In DNA, the CDR3 is TGTGCCAGTAGTATCCCCCGGGGTGGGGCTGGGGGTGGCTACACCTTC.

V usage is TRBV2 and J usage is TRBJ2-1; TRBD2 matches 14 bases. Losses at the gene ends were 8 bases for V and 9 bases for J; bases not matched to a gene: 9. The germline CDR1 and CDR2 sequences are SNHLY and FYNNEI. The CDR3 contains 15 residues. The CDR3, as DNA: TGTGCCAGCGGGATGCTTGGACTAGCGGGAGGTGAGCAGTTCTTC. Residues: CASGMLGLAGGEQFF.

This clone was observed a handful of times. The CDR3 bases are TGTGCCAGCAGTGAATGGGTCACAGGGGGATATGGCTACACCTTC. Protein product: CASSEWVTGGYGYTF. The chain employs TRBV6-1 and TRBJ1-2; 8 bases are shared with TRBD1. V gave up 2 bases and J gave up 5 bases; unmatched junction bases: 7. Per the germline V gene, CDR1 is MNHNS and CDR2 is SASEGT. CDR3 length equals 15 residues.

The V gene is TRBV7-2, the J gene TRBJ2-4, with D hard to call. The germline CDR1 and CDR2 sequences are SGHTA and FQGNSA. This CDR3 region has 13 residues. The germline V and J ends were trimmed by 5 bases and 6 bases, with 11 bases remaining between them. CDR3 sequence reads: CASSNSPGNIQYF. The CDR3 DNA reads TGTGCCAGCAGCAACTCCCCAGGAAACATTCAGTACTTC.

The chain carries TRBV7-2 and TRBJ2-5, with unresolved D. V was trimmed by 2 bases and J by 1 base, leaving 5 bases between them. Per the germline V gene, CDR1 is SGHTA and CDR2 is FQGNSA. CDR3 size: 13 residues. The CDR3 DNA reads TGTGCCAGCAGCTTATCAGTCCAAGAGACCCAGTACTTC. Its protein is CASSLSVQETQYF.